A selection of T cell receptor beta chains follows, all from one sample in a study of OX40 agonist ivuxolimab in advanced cancers. The method was immunoSEQ multiplex PCR; TCRdb's version includes in-frame clones alone and lacks a portion of them. The sample carries roughly 17,000 clones, 70% to 90% recorded once. Material: CD4+ or CD8+ T cells sorted from blood, obtained in a trial of the OX40 agonist ivuxolimab. Receptors were obtained from an adult with an advanced solid tumor such as melanoma, head and neck, liver or kidney cancer. The CDR3 runs from the conserved cysteine through the conserved F or W. A D gene is named only where the DNA matches it firmly. The listing skips clone size in some rows; elsewhere it reads once, few, many or a size class.

d_call: .
clone_size: once
j_call: TRBJ1-4
v_call: TRBV15
cdr3_aa: CATSRGRGYEKLFF
cdr3_nt: TGTGCCACCAGCAGAGGGAGGGGTTATGAAAAACTGTTTTTT

d_call: .
clone_size: .
j_call: TRBJ2-3
v_call: TRBV5-1
cdr3_aa: CASSSGQYGTDTQYF
cdr3_nt: TGCGCCAGCAGCTCGGGACAATATGGCACAGATACGCAGTATTTT

d_call: .
clone_size: .
j_call: TRBJ2-7
v_call: TRBV6-5
cdr3_aa: CATPPPGGPYYEQYF
cdr3_nt: TGTGCCACCCCGCCCCCCGGGGGCCCATACTACGAGCAGTACTTC

d_call: TRBD1
clone_size: .
j_call: TRBJ2-2
v_call: TRBV30
cdr3_aa: CAWSGWDRGRIWMFF
cdr3_nt: TGTGCCTGGAGTGGTTGGGACAGGGGGCGCATATGGATGTTTTTT

d_call: TRBD2
clone_size: .
j_call: TRBJ2-1
v_call: TRBV7-9
cdr3_aa: CASSPGGNEQFF
cdr3_nt: TGTGCCAGCAGCCCGGGAGGCAATGAGCAGTTCTTC

d_call: TRBD2
clone_size: .
j_call: TRBJ2-2
v_call: TRBV10-2
cdr3_aa: CASSYRGGTGELFF
cdr3_nt: TGCGCCAGCAGCTACCGGGGGGGCACCGGGGAGCTGTTTTTT

d_call: TRBD2
clone_size: .
j_call: TRBJ2-1
v_call: TRBV9
cdr3_aa: CASSPLAGVFNEQFF
cdr3_nt: TGTGCCAGCAGCCCGTTAGCGGGAGTGTTCAATGAGCAGTTCTTC

d_call: .
clone_size: .
j_call: TRBJ1-2
v_call: TRBV6-6
cdr3_aa: CASRPWLQANYGYTF
cdr3_nt: TGTGCCAGCCGGCCGTGGCTCCAAGCTAACTATGGCTACACCTTC

d_call: TRBD2
clone_size: .
j_call: TRBJ2-1
v_call: TRBV27
cdr3_aa: CASSPVVGLAKGEQFF
cdr3_nt: TGTGCCAGCAGTCCAGTCGTGGGACTAGCGAAGGGTGAGCAGTTCTTC

d_call: .
clone_size: .
j_call: TRBJ2-1
v_call: TRBV7-9
cdr3_aa: CASNWMGGRSVYNEQFF
cdr3_nt: TGTGCCAGCAACTGGATGGGGGGGCGGTCTGTCTACAATGAGCAGTTCTTC

d_call: TRBD1
clone_size: .
j_call: TRBJ2-2
v_call: TRBV6-4
cdr3_aa: CASSVRTGGAFTNTGELFF
cdr3_nt: TGTGCCAGCAGTGTCCGGACAGGGGGAGCCTTTACGAACACCGGGGAGCTGTTTTTT

d_call: .
clone_size: .
j_call: TRBJ1-3
v_call: TRBV27
cdr3_aa: CATSAGPGGNTIYF
cdr3_nt: TGTGCCACCTCCGCGGGGCCGGGTGGAAACACCATATATTTT

d_call: TRBD2
clone_size: medium-sized
j_call: TRBJ2-7
v_call: TRBV27
cdr3_aa: CASSLSSQLSGAYEQYF
cdr3_nt: TGTGCCAGCAGTTTATCGTCTCAACTAAGCGGGGCCTACGAGCAGTACTTC

d_call: .
clone_size: medium-sized
j_call: TRBJ1-1
v_call: TRBV30
cdr3_aa: CAWSRGKNTEAFF
cdr3_nt: TGTGCCTGGAGTCGGGGTAAGAACACTGAAGCTTTCTTT

d_call: TRBD1
clone_size: .
j_call: TRBJ1-5
v_call: TRBV28
cdr3_aa: CASSPSGTGGNQPQHF
cdr3_nt: TGTGCCAGCAGTCCATCAGGGACAGGTGGAAATCAGCCCCAGCATTTT

d_call: TRBD1
clone_size: .
j_call: TRBJ1-1
v_call: TRBV5-8
cdr3_aa: CASSFGTDREIPEAFF
cdr3_nt: TGTGCCAGCAGCTTTGGTACGGACAGGGAGATTCCTGAAGCTTTCTTT

d_call: .
clone_size: .
j_call: TRBJ2-2
v_call: TRBV5-1
cdr3_aa: CASSLLQNTGELFF
cdr3_nt: TGCGCCAGCAGCTTGCTTCAGAACACCGGGGAGCTGTTTTTT

d_call: .
clone_size: .
j_call: TRBJ2-5
v_call: TRBV28
cdr3_aa: CASSPSDIPKETQYF
cdr3_nt: TGTGCCAGCAGTCCCTCGGACATACCGAAAGAGACCCAGTACTTC

d_call: TRBD1
clone_size: .
j_call: TRBJ2-4
v_call: TRBV27
cdr3_aa: CASSPGTGGAPDF
cdr3_nt: TGTGCCAGCAGCCCGGGGACAGGGGGCGCCCCGGACTTC

d_call: TRBD2
clone_size: .
j_call: TRBJ2-1
v_call: TRBV7-8
cdr3_aa: CASSSRLAGYNEQFF
cdr3_nt: TGTGCCAGCAGCTCCCGACTAGCGGGTTACAATGAGCAGTTCTTC